This TCR beta chain emerged from a study of radiation and T cells in renal cell carcinoma. Study outcomes and limitations: Irradiated tumors had higher TCR clonality than control tumors. Dominant CDR3 motifs occupied more repertoire in irradiated than control tumors.

As to this clone: The target antigen is unknown.

The CDR3 is 15 residues long. With 0 bases clipped from V and 6 bases from J, the junction kept 5 bases outside the gene matches. Germline V gene lookup returns CDR1 SGHKS and CDR2 YYEKEE (reference sequence). Here immunoSEQ multiplex PCR was the method, and the copy in TCRdb shows in-frame clones only, minus some. Among roughly 12,000 clones, over 60% were seen once, and the ten largest hold roughly 19%. Noted treatment: treatment-naive control, cytoreductive nephrectomy. The tumor was a clear cell renal cell carcinoma. Controls included a handful of female and fewer than twelve male donors, resected 2011 to 2014.

The chain combines TRBV5-5 with TRBJ2-1, with 8 bases fitting TRBD2. The TCR sequence derives from a woman older than 75 with renal cell carcinoma. The starting material was tumor tissue, obtained from a patient whose treatment was nephrectomy without radiotherapy. Here the CDR3 DNA reads TGTGCCAGCAGCTTGGGAGCGGGGGAGGTCAATGAGCAGTTCTTC. This gives the protein CASSLGAGEVNEQFF.